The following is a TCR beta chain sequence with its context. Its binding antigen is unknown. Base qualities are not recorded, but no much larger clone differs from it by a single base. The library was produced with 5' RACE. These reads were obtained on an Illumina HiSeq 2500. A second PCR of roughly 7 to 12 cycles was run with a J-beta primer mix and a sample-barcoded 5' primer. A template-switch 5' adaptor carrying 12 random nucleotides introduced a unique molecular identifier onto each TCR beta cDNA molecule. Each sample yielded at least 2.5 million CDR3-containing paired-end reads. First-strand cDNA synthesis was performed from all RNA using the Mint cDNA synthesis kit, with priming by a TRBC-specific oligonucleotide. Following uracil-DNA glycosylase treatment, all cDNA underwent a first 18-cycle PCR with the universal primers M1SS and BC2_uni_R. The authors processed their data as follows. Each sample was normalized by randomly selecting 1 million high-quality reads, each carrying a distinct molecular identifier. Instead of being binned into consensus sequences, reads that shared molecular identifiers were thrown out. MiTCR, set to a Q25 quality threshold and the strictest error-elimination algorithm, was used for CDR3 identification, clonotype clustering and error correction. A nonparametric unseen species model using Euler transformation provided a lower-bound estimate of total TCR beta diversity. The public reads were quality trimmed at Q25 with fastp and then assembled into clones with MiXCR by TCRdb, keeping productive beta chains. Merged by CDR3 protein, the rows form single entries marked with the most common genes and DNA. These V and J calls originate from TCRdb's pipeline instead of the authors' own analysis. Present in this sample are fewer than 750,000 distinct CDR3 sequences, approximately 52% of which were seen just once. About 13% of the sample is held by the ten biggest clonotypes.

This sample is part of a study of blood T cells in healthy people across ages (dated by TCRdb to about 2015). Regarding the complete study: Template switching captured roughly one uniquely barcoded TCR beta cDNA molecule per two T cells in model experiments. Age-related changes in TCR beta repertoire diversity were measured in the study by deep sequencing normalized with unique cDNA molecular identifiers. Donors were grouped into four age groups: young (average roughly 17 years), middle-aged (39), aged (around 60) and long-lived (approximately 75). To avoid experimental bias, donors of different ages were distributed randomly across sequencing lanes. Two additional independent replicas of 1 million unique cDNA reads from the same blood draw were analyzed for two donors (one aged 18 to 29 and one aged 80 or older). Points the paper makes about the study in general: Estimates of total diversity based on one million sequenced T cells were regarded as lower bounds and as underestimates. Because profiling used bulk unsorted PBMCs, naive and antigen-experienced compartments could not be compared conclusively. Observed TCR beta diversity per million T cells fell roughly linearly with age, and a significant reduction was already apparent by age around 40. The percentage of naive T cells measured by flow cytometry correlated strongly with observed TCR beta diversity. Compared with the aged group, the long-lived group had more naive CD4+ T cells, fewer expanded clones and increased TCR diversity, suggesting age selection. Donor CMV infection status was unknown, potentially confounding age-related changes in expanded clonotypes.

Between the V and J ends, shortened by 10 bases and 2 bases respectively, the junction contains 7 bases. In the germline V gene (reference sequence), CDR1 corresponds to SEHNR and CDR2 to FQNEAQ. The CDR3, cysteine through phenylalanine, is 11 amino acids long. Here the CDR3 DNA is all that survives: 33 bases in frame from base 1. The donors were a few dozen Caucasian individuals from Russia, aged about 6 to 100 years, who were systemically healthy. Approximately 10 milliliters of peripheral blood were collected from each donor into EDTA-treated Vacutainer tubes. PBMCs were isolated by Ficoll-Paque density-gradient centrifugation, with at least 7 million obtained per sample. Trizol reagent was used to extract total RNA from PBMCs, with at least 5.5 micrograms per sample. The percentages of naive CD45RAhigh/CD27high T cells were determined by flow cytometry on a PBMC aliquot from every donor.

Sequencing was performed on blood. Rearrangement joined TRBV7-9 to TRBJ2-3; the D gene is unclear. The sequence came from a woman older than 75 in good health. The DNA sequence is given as TGTGCCACCCTCTCCACAGATACGCAGTATTTT. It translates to CATLSTDTQYF.